Following are 18 T cell receptor beta chains from one sample sequenced in a study of T cells after yellow fever vaccination. TCRdb ran MiXCR on the 5' RACE reads and lists one entry per CDR3 protein. The sample comprises 300,000 to 450,000 distinct CDR3 sequences, 6.2% of which are singletons, and 15% rests with the top ten. The sequenced sample was PBMCs, obtained 5 days after the yellow fever booster vaccination. The receptors stem from a man aged 30 to 39 who received the YFV17D yellow fever vaccine.

The gene calls are TRBV11-2 and TRBJ2-1; D might be TRBD1 or TRBD2, each matching 5 bases. This CDR3 spans 13 amino acids. Germline V gene data show CDR1 as SGHAT and CDR2 as FQNNGV. V was cut by 5 bases and J by 5 bases, with 10 bases left in between. Here the CDR3 reads CASSTGTHNEQFF. CDR3 DNA sequence: TGTGCCAGCAGCACCGGGACCCACAATGAGCAGTTCTTC.

This clonotype was recorded at least ten times. The rearrangement uses TRBV12-3 or TRBV12-4 and TRBJ2-7; D unresolved. This CDR3 region has 11 residues. Trimming took 5 bases from V and 9 from J, leaving 11 bases between them. The CDR3 here is CASSRTGGQYF. The CDR3 coding sequence is TGTGCCAGCAGTCGGACCGGCGGGCAGTACTTC.

The gene calls are TRBV27 and TRBJ2-7; 11 bases are a match to TRBD2. CDR3 length equals 17 residues. V lost 5 bases to trimming and J lost 7 bases; unmatched junction nucleotides: 16. Germline lookup yields CDR1 MNHEY and CDR2 SMNVEV (reference sequence). CDR3 amino acids: CASSTLNSGRASGEQYF. The CDR3 coding sequence is TGTGCCAGCAGTACCTTGAATAGCGGGAGGGCCAGCGGGGAGCAGTACTTC.

This clonotype came up a few times. V gene TRBV20-1 combines with J gene TRBJ2-5, with a weak D call TRBD2 (6 bases). The CDR3 consists of 15 residues. Trimming took off 0 bases at V and 1 base at J, with 12 bases between the two ends. The germline V gene has CDR1 DFQATT and CDR2 SNEGSKA (reference sequence). As DNA, the CDR3 is TGCAGTGCTAGAGATCACCGGACTACCCAAGAGACCCAGTACTTC. It encodes CSARDHRTTQETQYF.

The chain recombines TRBV9 with TRBJ2-1; a possible D gene is TRBD2 (6 bases). Germline V CDR1 and CDR2: SGDLS, YYNGEE. V dropped 0 bases and J dropped 2 bases, with 12 bases sitting between them. This CDR3 contains 16 residues. CDR3 protein: CASSVGHSGTYNEQFF. DNA of the CDR3: TGTGCCAGCAGCGTAGGGCATAGCGGAACCTACAATGAGCAGTTCTTC.

This clonotype was observed a few times. The chain employs TRBV5-6 and TRBJ1-1; D possibly corresponds to TRBD1 (5 bases). V dropped 4 bases and J dropped 0 bases, with 10 bases sitting between them. From germline, CDR1 is SGHDT and CDR2 YYEEEE. This CDR3 region has 14 residues. CDR3 in amino acids: CASSVGPLNTEAFF. The CDR3 DNA reads TGTGCCAGCAGCGTGGGACCCCTGAACACTGAAGCTTTCTTT.

The chain carries TRBV6-2 or TRBV6-3 and TRBJ2-1; D unclear. Germline CDR1 is MNHEY and CDR2 is SVGEGT. This CDR3 comprises 17 residues. Trimming stripped 4 bases from V and 4 bases from J, with 20 bases between. The CDR3 DNA reads TGTGCCAGCAGTTCTGTAGCCTTGAGCGTAATGTACAATGAGCAGTTCTTC. It is translated as CASSSVALSVMYNEQFF.

This clonotype occurred a few times. This chain links TRBV5-1 with TRBJ2-1; D unresolved. V lost 6 bases, J lost 0 bases, and 13 bases lay in between. CDR1 and CDR2 from the germline V gene are SGHRS and YFSETQ. The CDR3 has 15 amino acids. The CDR3 region has the DNA TGCGCCAGCACCGAGACCCAAAGCTCCTACAATGAGCAGTTCTTC. Translated: CASTETQSSYNEQFF.

The V gene is TRBV5-1, the J gene TRBJ2-6; 9 bases are shared with TRBD1. The CDR3 totals 17 residues. CDR1 and CDR2 from the germline V gene are SGHRS and YFSETQ. J gave up 3 bases and V 0 bases, and 4 bases lay outside the gene matches. CDR3 sequence (DNA): TGCGCCAGCAGCTTGGGAGGGACAGGGAGTGGGGCCAACGTCCTGACTTTC. Translated: CASSLGGTGSGANVLTF.

This clonotype occurred a few times. The chain uses TRBV27 and TRBJ2-3; 7 bases are shared with TRBD1. The CDR3 length is 15 residues. Germline V gene sequence: CDR1 MNHEY, CDR2 SMNVEV (reference sequence). J gave up 4 bases and V 6 bases, and 10 bases lay outside the gene matches. CDR3 sequence: CASSPSTGNPDTQYF. CDR3 in DNA: TGTGCCAGCAGCCCTTCGACAGGGAACCCAGATACGCAGTATTTT.

The sample holds a few counts of this clonotype. V usage is TRBV4-3 and J usage is TRBJ2-2; D remains ambiguous. The CDR3 extends over 12 amino acids. Trimming pared 0 bases from V and 6 bases from J, leaving 2 bases between. Germline V CDR1 and CDR2: LGHNA, YSLEER. CDR3 DNA sequence: TGCGCCAGCAGCCAAGATCCCGGGGAGCTGTTTTTT. Its translation is CASSQDPGELFF.

This clonotype occurred a few times. The chain recombines TRBV28 with TRBJ1-1; no clear D. The CDR3 has 14 residues. The V gene lost 6 bases and the J gene lost 3 bases, with 14 bases spanning the gap. Germline lookup yields CDR1 MDHEN and CDR2 SYDVKM. In DNA, the CDR3 is TGTGCCAGCAGCCGACCGGGAGGCTACACTGAAGCTTTCTTT. It specifies CASSRPGGYTEAFF.

At least ten counts were recorded for this clonotype. The CDR3 loop is CASSFGQAPGNTIYF. DNA of the CDR3: TGCGCCAGCAGCTTTGGACAGGCGCCCGGAAACACCATATATTTT. The V and J genes are TRBV5-1 and TRBJ1-3, with 7 bases identical to TRBD1. Germline V gene data show CDR1 as SGHRS and CDR2 as YFSETQ. V lost 2 bases and J lost 4; bases outside the gene matches: 6. The CDR3 loop spans 15 amino acids.

This clonotype was seen many times. V usage is TRBV12-3 or TRBV12-4 and J usage is TRBJ2-3, with 10 bases identical to TRBD2. This CDR3 spans 15 amino acids. Trimming removed 6 bases from V and 4 bases from J; junction bases left unmatched: 7. This CDR3 reads CASSLLAGVSDTQYF. The CDR3 region has the DNA TGTGCCAGCAGCCTCCTAGCGGGAGTGTCAGATACGCAGTATTTT.

V is TRBV7-9 and J is TRBJ1-6; 7 bases fit TRBD1. Germline V CDR1 and CDR2: SEHNR, FQNEAQ (reference sequence). The trim removed 4 bases at V and 7 bases at J, leaving 4 bases unmatched. This CDR3 has 14 amino acids. CDR3 sequence reads: CASSSTGRNSPLHF. CDR3 nucleotide sequence: TGTGCCAGCAGCTCGACAGGGCGCAATTCACCCCTCCACTTT.

This clonotype was picked up a small number of times. The V call is TRBV6-5, the J call TRBJ2-3; no firm D call. The germline V gene has CDR1 MNHEY and CDR2 SVGAGI. The CDR3 is made up of 16 amino acids. V was clipped by 6 bases and J by 0 bases, with 16 bases between them. The CDR3 sequence: CASRFLEPTSTDTQYF. The CDR3 region has the DNA TGTGCCAGCAGATTTCTAGAGCCGACTAGCACAGATACGCAGTATTTT.

This clonotype was recorded many times. This sequence joins TRBV5-1 and TRBJ2-1; 11 bases agree with TRBD2. This CDR3 comprises 15 residues. CDR1 SGHRS and CDR2 YFSETQ come from the germline V gene. The trim removed 3 bases at V and 4 bases at J, leaving 3 bases unmatched. The CDR3 is CASSSGLAEYNEQFF. The CDR3 DNA reads as TGCGCCAGCAGCTCGGGACTAGCGGAATACAATGAGCAGTTCTTC. The full variable domain, completed using reference TRBV5-1 and TRBJ2-1, is KAGVTQTPRYLIKTRGQQVTLSCSPISGHRSVSWYQQTPGQGLQFLFEYFSETQRNKGNFPGRFSGRQFSNSRSEMNVSTLELGDSALYLCASSSGLAEYNEQFFGPGTRLTVL.

This clonotype was detected ten times or more. The gene calls are TRBV9 and TRBJ1-2, with D maybe TRBD1 (6 bases). Germline V gene sequence: CDR1 SGDLS, CDR2 YYNGEE. This CDR3 region has 13 residues. V was shortened by 1 base and J by 4 bases, with 8 bases between the two germline ends. CDR3 nucleotide sequence: TGTGCCAGCAGCGTAACAGGGACCTATGGCTACACCTTC. As protein: CASSVTGTYGYTF.